A single sample gave rise to the 3 T cell receptor beta chains below, sequenced in a study of identifying expanded T cells in peripheral blood. The repertoire was sequenced with immunoSEQ multiplex PCR; TCRdb's copy has only in-frame clones and lacks some. The sample lists about 52,000 clones, around 82% occurring once. Sample: blood. The receptors were sampled from a person between 18 and 69 years old in good health.

This clone has just a few counts. The chain has TRBV9 and TRBJ1-2; D is unresolved. Germline V gene data show CDR1 as SGDLS and CDR2 as YYNGEE. This CDR3 region has 14 residues. Trimming removed 0 bases at V and 0 bases at J, with 6 bases between. The DNA of the CDR3 is TGTGCCAGCAGCGTAGGCGACACTAACTATGGCTACACCTTC. Residues: CASSVGDTNYGYTF.

The chain employs TRBV6-5 and TRBJ1-6, with D maybe TRBD1 (6 bases). CDR3 size: 11 residues. Trimming stripped 6 bases from V and 12 bases from J, with 9 bases between. Germline CDR1 is MNHEY and CDR2 is SVGAGI. The DNA of the CDR3 is TGTGCCAGCAGCCGACAGGTACCCCTCCACTTT. Encoded protein: CASSRQVPLHF.

CDR3 sequence: CASSVLYTGELFF. CDR3 nucleotides: TGTGCCAGCAGCGTGCTTTACACCGGGGAGCTGTTTTTT. The chain recombines TRBV9 with TRBJ2-2; D gene uncertain. The germline gives CDR1 SGDLS, CDR2 YYNGEE. Trimming shortened V by 2 bases and J by 3 bases, and 5 bases separated the two germline ends. The CDR3 spans 13 residues.